This T cell receptor (beta chain) was recorded in a study of blood T cell repertoires in COVID-19. The CDR3 is made up of 13 amino acids. The V segment lost 10 bases and the J segment 1 base; nucleotides outside the gene matches: 6. The germline V gene encodes CDR1 LNHDA and CDR2 SQIVND (reference sequence). Profiled with immunoSEQ multiplex PCR; TCRdb holds only in-frame clones, not every one. Of 200,000 to 300,000 clones in the sample, 75% to 90% were seen once. This receptor was identified in a woman in her thirties who had recovered from COVID-19. The sequenced sample consisted of PBMCs or T cells enriched from blood (not recorded which). V gene TRBV19 combines with J gene TRBJ1-1; TRBD1 aligns across 7 bases. The CDR3 spells CATSDRWNTEAFF. The CDR3 DNA reads TGTGCCACTTCGGACAGGTGGAACACTGAAGCTTTCTTT.